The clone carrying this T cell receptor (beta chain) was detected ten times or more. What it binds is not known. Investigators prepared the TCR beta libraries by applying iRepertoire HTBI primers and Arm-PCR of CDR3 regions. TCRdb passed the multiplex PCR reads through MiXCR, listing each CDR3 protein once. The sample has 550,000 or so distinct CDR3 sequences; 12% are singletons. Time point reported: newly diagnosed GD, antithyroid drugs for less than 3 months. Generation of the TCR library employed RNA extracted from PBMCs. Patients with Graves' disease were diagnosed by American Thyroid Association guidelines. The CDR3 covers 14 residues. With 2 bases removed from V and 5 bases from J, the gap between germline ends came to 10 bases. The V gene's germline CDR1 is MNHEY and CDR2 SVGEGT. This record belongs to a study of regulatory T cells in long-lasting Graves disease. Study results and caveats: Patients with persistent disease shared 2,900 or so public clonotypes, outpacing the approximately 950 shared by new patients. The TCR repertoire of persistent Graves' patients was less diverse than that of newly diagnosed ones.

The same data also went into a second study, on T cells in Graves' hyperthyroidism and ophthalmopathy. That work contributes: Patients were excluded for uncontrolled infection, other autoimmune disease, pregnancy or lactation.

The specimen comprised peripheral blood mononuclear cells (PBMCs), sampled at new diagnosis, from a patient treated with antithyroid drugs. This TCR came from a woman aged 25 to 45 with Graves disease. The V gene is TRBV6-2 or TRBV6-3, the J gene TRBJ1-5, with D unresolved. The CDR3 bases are TGTGCCAGCAGTTACGGCGGGGATCATCAGCCCCAGCATTTT. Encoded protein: CASSYGGDHQPQHF.